This TCR beta chain was sequenced during a study of T cells after yellow fever vaccination. Regarding the study as a whole: CD4 and CD8 compartments shared a small share of clonotypes.

This clonotype was seen ten or more times. What it binds is not known. The V end lost 4 bases, the J end lost 1 base, and 23 bases lay between the germline ends. From germline, CDR1 is SGHRS and CDR2 YFSETQ. This CDR3 comprises 18 residues. TCRdb processed the 5' RACE reads anew with MiXCR; each CDR3 protein has one entry. The data show over 250,000 distinct CDR3 sequences, around 5.3% seen once. The clonotype was recovered from a man younger than 30 who received the YFV17D yellow fever vaccine. The sequences come from CD4+ T cells sorted from PBMCs, collected on the day of the yellow fever booster vaccination. The gene calls are TRBV5-1 and TRBJ2-5; the D gene could be TRBD1 or TRBD2 (5 bases each). This chain's CDR3 is CASSLSGGSRWGQETQYF. The CDR3 DNA follows: TGCGCCAGCAGCCTAAGTGGGGGAAGCAGATGGGGCCAAGAGACCCAGTACTTC.